The T cell receptor beta chain described here comes from a study of identifying expanded T cells in peripheral blood. Study-level findings and limits: Roughly 1.1 clones differed between technical replicates, versus about 15 and 19 over time. Across healthy donors, higher total template counts meant significantly greater approximately two-week count variance.

This table comes from immunoSEQ multiplex PCR, and its TCRdb copy is limited to in-frame clones, with some not included. The sample holds just over 90,000 clones, about 88% seen once. Germline V CDR1 and CDR2: SGDLS, YYNGEE. The CDR3 sequence is 14 residues long. The V and J ends lost 4 bases and 6 bases respectively, with 16 bases between them. Collection occurred without any documented infections or immune events in donors. Concerning this clone: Its antigen is unknown.

The rearrangement joins TRBV9 to TRBJ1-2; tentatively, D is TRBD1 (6 bases). The sequenced sample consisted of blood. The sequence came from a person between 18 and 75 years old in good health. Here the CDR3 reads CASSPARGEDGYTF. DNA for the CDR3: TGTGCCAGCAGCCCCGCGAGGGGGGAGGATGGCTACACCTTC.